Listed below are T cell receptor beta chains from one sample, sequenced in a study of T cells after yellow fever vaccination. A single record per CDR3 protein comes from TCRdb applying MiXCR to the 5' RACE reads. The sample includes 250,000 to 300,000 distinct CDR3 sequences, about 5.2% seen only once; the top ten take around 3.5%. The source material was CD4+ T cells sorted from PBMCs, sampled on the day of the yellow fever booster vaccination. The source is a man aged 18 to 30 who received the YFV17D yellow fever vaccine. The CDR3 runs from the conserved cysteine through the conserved F or W. Each record gives: D gene, V gene, J gene, clone size, CDR3 DNA, CDR3 protein. The D gene is left open where the match is weak. The size of a clone is reported for some rows only, either as once, few or many, or as a class for expanded clones.

D: NA
V: TRBV7-9
J: TRBJ1-6
size: NA
DNA: TGTGCCAGCAGCCCGGGGGGGCGGTCGGGATCACCCCTCCACTTT
CDR3: CASSPGGRSGSPLHF

D: NA
V: TRBV5-1
J: TRBJ2-5
size: few
DNA: TGCGCCAGCAGCTCCCAGCCGGGGGAGACCCAGTACTTC
CDR3: CASSSQPGETQYF

D: TRBD1
V: TRBV5-6
J: TRBJ2-7
size: NA
DNA: TGTGCCAGCAGCGGCGGGACAGGGGATTGGTACGAGCAGTACTTC
CDR3: CASSGGTGDWYEQYF

D: NA
V: TRBV6-5
J: TRBJ1-6
size: NA
DNA: TGTGCCAGCAGTTACTCGATCGCGGCCGCTTCACCCCTCCACTTT
CDR3: CASSYSIAAASPLHF

D: NA
V: TRBV18
J: TRBJ2-3
size: few
DNA: TGTGCCAGCTCACCCCGAGCAGCGAACACAGATACGCAGTATTTT
CDR3: CASSPRAANTDTQYF

D: TRBD1
V: TRBV3-1
J: TRBJ2-7
size: few
DNA: TGTGCCAGCAGCCACTGGGACAGGGCCTACGAGCAGTACTTC
CDR3: CASSHWDRAYEQYF

D: NA
V: TRBV3-1
J: TRBJ2-5
size: NA
DNA: TGTGCCAGCAGCCAAGGGGCCAGGGCCCGCGAGACCCAGTACTTC
CDR3: CASSQGARARETQYF

D: TRBD2
V: TRBV5-1
J: TRBJ2-1
size: few
DNA: TGCGCCAGCATACTCTCGAGCGGGGAATACAATGAGCAGTTCTTC
CDR3: CASILSSGEYNEQFF

D: TRBD2
V: TRBV12-3/TRBV12-4
J: TRBJ2-1
size: many
DNA: TGTGCCAGCAGTTTAGGGACTAGCGACTACAATGAGCAGTTCTTC
CDR3: CASSLGTSDYNEQFF

D: NA
V: TRBV4-3
J: TRBJ1-6
size: NA
DNA: TGCGCCAGCAGCCAAGTTCTTTCGGGATCACCCCTCCACTTT
CDR3: CASSQVLSGSPLHF

D: NA
V: TRBV5-1
J: TRBJ2-5
size: few
DNA: TGCGCCAGCAGCATCTACTACGGGTTTAGCCAAGAGACCCAGTACTTC
CDR3: CASSIYYGFSQETQYF

D: NA
V: TRBV7-2
J: TRBJ2-7
size: NA
DNA: TGTGCCAGCAGCTTACTCCCTGGACAGCCTTACGAGCAGTACTTC
CDR3: CASSLLPGQPYEQYF

D: NA
V: TRBV5-1
J: TRBJ1-2
size: many
DNA: TGCGCCAGCAGCTTGGGAGGGGAGGATGGCTACACCTTC
CDR3: CASSLGGEDGYTF

D: TRBD2
V: TRBV9
J: TRBJ2-1
size: NA
DNA: TGTGCCAGCAGCGGAGACTCCGGGACTAACGGTTACAATGAGCAGTTCTTC
CDR3: CASSGDSGTNGYNEQFF

D: TRBD2
V: TRBV4-1
J: TRBJ2-7
size: few
DNA: TGCGCCAGCAGCCTTCTAGCGGGGGGATCCTACGAGCAGTACTTC
CDR3: CASSLLAGGSYEQYF

D: NA
V: TRBV9
J: TRBJ2-7
size: many
DNA: TGTGCCAGCAGCGTAGCTGGACGGTCCTACGAGCAGTACTTC
CDR3: CASSVAGRSYEQYF

D: TRBD1
V: TRBV10-3
J: TRBJ2-3
size: many
DNA: TGTGCCATCAGCGGGACAGATAGCACAGATACGCAGTATTTT
CDR3: CAISGTDSTDTQYF

D: NA
V: TRBV5-1
J: TRBJ1-5
size: many
DNA: TGCGCCAGCAGCTTGGATGGGGGCAATCAGCCCCAGCATTTT
CDR3: CASSLDGGNQPQHF

D: NA
V: TRBV5-1
J: TRBJ1-1
size: many
DNA: TGCGCCAGCAGCAACTCGGGAGGGTTAACTGAAGCTTTCTTT
CDR3: CASSNSGGLTEAFF

D: NA
V: TRBV2
J: TRBJ1-5
size: many
DNA: TGTGCCAGCAGCGAAGCAAGGCCAAACAATCAGCCCCAGCATTTT
CDR3: CASSEARPNNQPQHF

D: TRBD1
V: TRBV25-1
J: TRBJ1-2
size: few
DNA: TGTGCCAGCAGTGGACCCGGACAGGCGGGCTACACCTTC
CDR3: CASSGPGQAGYTF

D: NA
V: TRBV5-1
J: TRBJ1-2
size: many
DNA: TGCGCCAGCAGCTTGGCAACTGACGGGAGATATGGCTACACCTTC
CDR3: CASSLATDGRYGYTF

D: TRBD2
V: TRBV6-2/TRBV6-3
J: TRBJ2-1
size: NA
DNA: TGTGCCAGCAGTTACTACGCGGGGGTTAAGAATGAGCAGTTCTTC
CDR3: CASSYYAGVKNEQFF

D: TRBD1
V: TRBV12-3/TRBV12-4
J: TRBJ1-3
size: NA
DNA: TGTGCCAGCAGCCCGACAGGGTCCTCTGGAAACACCATATATTTT
CDR3: CASSPTGSSGNTIYF

D: NA
V: TRBV12-3/TRBV12-4
J: TRBJ2-3
size: NA
DNA: TGTGCCAGCAGTTTGGGGTTGTCGCAGTATTTT
CDR3: CASSLGLSQYF

D: NA
V: TRBV2
J: TRBJ2-5
size: few
DNA: TGTGCCAGCAAAATACAAGAGACCCAGTACTTC
CDR3: CASKIQETQYF

D: TRBD2
V: TRBV6-6
J: TRBJ2-3
size: few
DNA: TGTGCCAGCAGTAGACTAGCGGGGGGACAAAGCTCAGATACGCAGTATTTT
CDR3: CASSRLAGGQSSDTQYF

D: NA
V: TRBV6-2/TRBV6-3
J: TRBJ1-2
size: NA
DNA: TGTGCCAGCAGTTACCGGACGAGAAACTATGGCTACACCTTC
CDR3: CASSYRTRNYGYTF

D: NA
V: TRBV10-3
J: TRBJ2-3
size: NA
DNA: TGTGCCATCGAAGTCGGAGATACGCAGTATTTT
CDR3: CAIEVGDTQYF

D: NA
V: TRBV7-6
J: TRBJ2-4
size: many
DNA: TGTGCCAGCAGCTCAGAAGGCAGCATAGCCAAAAACATTCAGTACTTC
CDR3: CASSSEGSIAKNIQYF

D: NA
V: TRBV29-1
J: TRBJ1-1
size: few
DNA: TGCAGCGTTGTTGGGCTTGGGGGTGGAATAACTGAAGCTTTCTTT
CDR3: CSVVGLGGGITEAFF

D: NA
V: TRBV10-3
J: TRBJ2-2
size: NA
DNA: TGTGCCACCACTGATTTTTTGGACACCGGGGAGCTGTTTTTT
CDR3: CATTDFLDTGELFF

D: NA
V: TRBV5-5
J: TRBJ1-1
size: few
DNA: TGTGCCAGCAGCTGGGTAGGGCAGGACACTGAAGCTTTCTTT
CDR3: CASSWVGQDTEAFF

D: TRBD1
V: TRBV5-6
J: TRBJ2-3
size: NA
DNA: TGTGCCAGCAGCTTGGAACAGGGGATTTCGCAGTATTTT
CDR3: CASSLEQGISQYF

D: TRBD1
V: TRBV6-2/TRBV6-3
J: TRBJ1-1
size: few
DNA: TGTGCCAGCAGTTACCCACAGGGGTCGAACACTGAAGCTTTCTTT
CDR3: CASSYPQGSNTEAFF

D: TRBD2
V: TRBV27
J: TRBJ2-3
size: many
DNA: TGTGCCAGCAGTTACCTTAGCGGGGGGTCTAGCACAGATACGCAGTATTTT
CDR3: CASSYLSGGSSTDTQYF

D: NA
V: TRBV5-1
J: TRBJ2-3
size: NA
DNA: TGCGCCAGCAGCCGGGACTCCAAAAACACAGATACGCAGTATTTT
CDR3: CASSRDSKNTDTQYF

D: TRBD1
V: TRBV28
J: TRBJ2-6
size: NA
DNA: TGTGCCAGCAGCCAGATTTGGGCAGGGGGCGCGACTGGGGCCAACGTCCTGACTTTC
CDR3: CASSQIWAGGATGANVLTF

D: NA
V: TRBV7-9
J: TRBJ2-7
size: NA
DNA: TGTGCCAGCAGCATACTCCGGGAGCAGTACTTC
CDR3: CASSILREQYF

D: TRBD1
V: TRBV5-1
J: TRBJ2-1
size: NA
DNA: TGCGCCAGCAGTTGGGGGGGACAGGGGTCTAATGAGCAGTTCTTC
CDR3: CASSWGGQGSNEQFF

D: NA
V: TRBV19
J: TRBJ2-1
size: many
DNA: TGTGCCAGTAGTACAGAGGGCCGTGAGCAGTTCTTC
CDR3: CASSTEGREQFF

D: NA
V: TRBV29-1
J: TRBJ1-1
size: NA
DNA: TGCAGCGGAGGACGGATGAACACTGAAGCTTTCTTT
CDR3: CSGGRMNTEAFF

D: NA
V: TRBV19
J: TRBJ1-2
size: many
DNA: TGTGCCAGTAGTATTGATCCGGGACGGATAATCTATGGCTACACCTTC
CDR3: CASSIDPGRIIYGYTF

D: NA
V: TRBV7-2
J: TRBJ2-3
size: many
DNA: TGTGCCAGCAGCTTATTCGTCCTCACAGATACGCAGTATTTT
CDR3: CASSLFVLTDTQYF

D: NA
V: TRBV6-5
J: TRBJ1-1
size: many
DNA: TGTGCCAGCAGTTACGGCAGGCGGGGCACTGAAGCTTTCTTT
CDR3: CASSYGRRGTEAFF

D: NA
V: TRBV4-2
J: TRBJ2-1
size: many
DNA: TGTGCCAGCAGCCAAGATCAGAGACCAAACAATGAGCAGTTCTTC
CDR3: CASSQDQRPNNEQFF

D: TRBD1
V: TRBV27
J: TRBJ2-7
size: few
DNA: TGTGCCAGCAGTTTCTCGGCAGGGGGCATATACGAGCAGTACTTC
CDR3: CASSFSAGGIYEQYF